Listed below are T cell receptor beta chains from one sample, sequenced in a study of blood T cell repertoires in COVID-19. Data came from immunoSEQ multiplex PCR; TCRdb stores just in-frame clones and leaves some out. This table has around 70,000 clones, approximately 84% appearing once. The sequenced sample was peripheral blood. These receptors were collected from a human donor in a cohort sampled during active COVID-19. Both conserved end residues are part of each CDR3. Each record gives: clone size, D gene, V gene, J gene, CDR3 protein, CDR3 DNA. A D gene is named only where the DNA matches it firmly. Clone size is shown for a subset of rows, as once, few, many or a class of expanded clone.

>-|-|TRBV6-1|TRBJ2-7
CASSEWVTGTYEQYF
TGTGCCAGCAGTGAATGGGTTACAGGTACCTACGAGCAGTACTTC
>-|TRBD1|TRBV15|TRBJ1-2
CATSKGTEANYGYTF
TGTGCCACCAGCAAGGGGACAGAAGCTAACTATGGCTACACCTTC
>few|-|TRBV28|TRBJ2-5
CASSFRDIQETQYF
TGTGCCAGCAGTTTTCGGGACATACAAGAGACCCAGTACTTC
>once|-|TRBV7-2|TRBJ2-5
CASSLRTQETQYF
TGTGCCAGCAGCTTAAGGACTCAGGAGACCCAGTACTTC
>-|-|TRBV7-2|TRBJ1-2
CASSPSYGYTF
TGTGCCAGCAGCCCCTCCTATGGCTACACCTTC
>-|-|TRBV6-5|TRBJ2-7
CASKRVLSYEQYF
TGTGCCAGCAAACGGGTCCTGTCCTACGAGCAGTACTTC
>few|TRBD2|TRBV27|TRBJ2-1
CASSSGTSGGYNEQFF
TGTGCCAGCAGTTCCGGGACTAGCGGGGGATACAATGAGCAGTTCTTC
>-|-|TRBV18|TRBJ2-5
CASSPERETQYF
TGTGCCAGCTCACCAGAGAGAGAGACCCAGTACTTC
>-|-|TRBV5-4|TRBJ1-4
CASSLNAGNNEKLFF
TGTGCCAGCAGCTTGAACGCCGGGAATAATGAAAAACTGTTTTTT
>-|TRBD2|TRBV7-2|TRBJ2-7
CASSLAGATYEQYF
TGTGCCAGCAGCCTAGCGGGGGCTACCTACGAGCAGTACTTC
>-|TRBD1|TRBV19|TRBJ1-2
CASSISVRDRRPYGYTF
TGTGCCAGTAGTATATCCGTCCGGGACAGGAGACCCTATGGCTACACCTTC
>-|TRBD1|TRBV12-5|TRBJ1-5
CASGFEGQQHF
TGTGCTAGTGGTTTTGAGGGACAGCAGCATTTT
>-|-|TRBV15|TRBJ1-2
CATSREWAAPTGGYTF
TGTGCCACCAGCAGAGAGTGGGCAGCCCCAACCGGTGGCTACACCTTC
>-|-|TRBV2|TRBJ2-5
CASSPEETQYF
TGTGCCAGCAGTCCGGAAGAGACCCAGTACTTC
>-|TRBD1|TRBV19|TRBJ2-1
CASSIGTGVWEQFF
TGTGCCAGTAGTATCGGGACAGGGGTTTGGGAGCAGTTCTTC
>few|TRBD2|TRBV11-3|TRBJ2-1
CASSLDAGAYNEQFF
TGTGCCAGCAGCTTAGATGCGGGGGCCTACAATGAGCAGTTCTTC
>-|-|TRBV5-1|TRBJ1-6
CASSLQGVSGNSPLHF
TGCGCCAGCAGTTTACAGGGAGTCTCGGGTAATTCACCCCTCCACTTT
>once|TRBD1|TRBV10-1|TRBJ1-2
CDSSSYGTDDNGYTF
TGCGACTCTTCTTCCTACGGGACAGATGATAATGGCTACACCTTC
>-|-|TRBV29-1|TRBJ2-5
CSVAGIGKTQYF
TGCAGCGTTGCAGGGATTGGGAAGACCCAGTACTTC
>-|TRBD1|TRBV5-4|TRBJ2-3
CASSLKFSSTGGGGTQYF
TGTGCCAGCAGCTTGAAATTTAGCTCGACAGGGGGAGGTGGTACGCAGTATTTT
>-|-|TRBV10-3|TRBJ2-3
CAITFTASTDTQYF
TGTGCCATCACGTTCACAGCTAGCACAGATACGCAGTATTTT
>once|-|TRBV19|TRBJ2-1
CASSIGWRGNEQFF
TGTGCCAGTAGTATTGGGTGGAGGGGCAATGAGCAGTTCTTC
>once|TRBD1|TRBV6-5|TRBJ2-5
CASNGQGQYQETQYF
TGTGCCAGCAACGGACAGGGTCAATATCAAGAGACCCAGTACTTC
>-|TRBD2|TRBV30|TRBJ2-3
CAWSVLKPGLAGGDTQYF
TGTGCCTGGAGTGTACTCAAACCGGGACTAGCGGGGGGGGATACGCAGTATTTT
>-|TRBD1|TRBV7-8|TRBJ1-1
CASSLSDRGAEAFF
TGTGCCAGCAGCTTAAGCGACAGGGGCGCTGAAGCTTTCTTT
>-|-|TRBV30|TRBJ2-7
CAWSVNRVTAQYF
TGTGCCTGGAGTGTTAACAGGGTAACGGCGCAGTACTTC
>-|-|TRBV19|TRBJ2-2
CASKQGEGAGELFF
TGTGCCAGCAAACAGGGGGAGGGGGCCGGGGAGCTGTTTTTT
>-|TRBD1|TRBV7-2|TRBJ1-2
CASSPRGQGNGYTF
TGTGCCAGCAGCCCCAGGGGACAGGGGAATGGCTACACCTTC
>-|-|TRBV7-2|TRBJ2-2
CASSFTGSDTGELFF
TGTGCCAGCAGCTTCACAGGGAGTGACACCGGGGAGCTGTTTTTT
>-|TRBD1|TRBV4-1|TRBJ2-3
CASSRDRVDTQYF
TGCGCCAGCAGCCGAGACAGGGTAGATACGCAGTATTTT
>-|-|TRBV7-2|TRBJ2-6
CASSLDPRWFGANVLTF
TGTGCCAGCAGCTTAGATCCCAGGTGGTTTGGGGCCAACGTCCTGACTTTC
>-|-|TRBV27|TRBJ1-6
CASSSDSPSSYNSPLHF
TGTGCCAGCAGTTCCGACAGTCCGAGCTCCTATAATTCACCCCTCCACTTT
>-|TRBD2|TRBV30|TRBJ2-7
CAWSVGAGPYEQYF
TGTGCCTGGAGTGTCGGAGCGGGGCCCTACGAGCAGTACTTC
>once|TRBD1|TRBV6-5|TRBJ1-4
CASGQGWDEKLFF
TGTGCCAGCGGACAGGGTTGGGATGAAAAACTGTTTTTT
>-|-|TRBV5-1|TRBJ2-7
CASSSLASYEQYF
TGCGCCAGCAGCTCTCTAGCGTCCTACGAGCAGTACTTC
>-|TRBD2|TRBV19|TRBJ2-7
CASSGGGAYEQYF
TGTGCCAGTAGTGGCGGGGGAGCCTACGAGCAGTACTTC